The clone carrying this T cell receptor (beta chain) was detected only a few times. Its antigen is still unknown. TCRdb re-called the 5' RACE reads through MiXCR, storing one row per CDR3 protein. In the table there are roughly 250,000 distinct CDR3 sequences, around an eighth of which are singletons. The sample comes from a study of identical twins. Whole-study findings and limits: Insertions ran lower in abundant cord blood beta clonotypes, though not in memory repertoires. Weaker excess sharing between twins was seen in beta out-of-frame sequences.

The CDR3 spans 12 residues. V was clipped by 2 bases and J by 11 bases, with 12 bases between them. V and J are TRBV12-3 or TRBV12-4 and TRBJ1-1, with D maybe TRBD1 (6 bases). This clonotype originated in a woman aged 18-30 years in good health. The sequenced sample consisted of memory (CD45RO+) T cells sorted from blood. The DNA of the CDR3 is TGTGCCAGCAGTTTAAGGGACACGGGGGCTTTCTTT. This sequence encodes CASSLRDTGAFF.